Listed below are T cell receptor beta chains from one sample, sequenced in a study of post-analysis software for immune sequencing data. Using its own MiXCR run on the PCR reads, TCRdb lists one record per CDR3 protein. The sample includes roughly 160,000 distinct CDR3 sequences, 35% to 40% of them seen just once. The specimen was blood, collected after autologous hematopoietic stem cell transplantation. Every receptor here comes from a girl between 10 and 17 years old with multiple sclerosis. The CDR3 runs from the conserved cysteine through the conserved F or W. Some rows have no size entry. The others give once, few or many, or a class for an expanded clone.

clone_size v_call cdr3_aa
few TRBV6-5 CASRPGFNTEAFF
NA TRBV5-4 CASSLDHGSYEQYF
NA TRBV3-1 CASSQVSSGSDEQYF
few TRBV7-6 CASSSLSGGFSYEQYF
few TRBV7-3 CASSRSGANVLTF
few TRBV7-8 CASSLVTPDTQYF
few TRBV7-9 CAGVAGAGYNEQFF
NA TRBV7-2 CASSPWTGTHNYGYTF
few TRBV12-3/TRBV12-4 CASSQTSGFDTQYF
NA TRBV6-5 CASSWGIGYNEQYF
NA TRBV20-1 CSARRQGINQPQHF
NA TRBV7-2 CASNLNRDDGGGYTF
few TRBV20-1 CSAREKDQGVAKNIQYF
few TRBV7-9 CASSLARTETNYGYTF
few TRBV10-3 CAIGDSPYEQYF
many TRBV4-1 CASSQGLAGSEQFF
NA TRBV27 CASSPTGGVTYEQYF
NA TRBV7-9 CASSKGTGATYEQYF